A selection of T cell receptor beta chains follows, all from one sample in a study of cytomegalovirus exposure and HLA in healthy donors. The table came from immunoSEQ multiplex PCR; TCRdb's copy has only in-frame clones and leaves some out. Of roughly 130,000 clones listed, about 88% are singletons. The specimen sequenced was PBMCs. The source is a man aged 30 to 45 in good health and CMV-seronegative. Both conserved end residues are part of each CDR3. A D gene is named only where the DNA matches it firmly. Rows may omit the clone size; those that give it use once, few, many or a size class.

-	-	TRBV6-5	TRBJ1-1	TGTGCCAGCAGTTACACAACTTTAACGGGGAACACTGAAGCTTTCTTT	CASSYTTLTGNTEAFF
-	-	TRBV25-1	TRBJ2-1	TGTGCCAGCAGTGAAGGGGCCTCTTTCAATGAGCAGTTCTTC	CASSEGASFNEQFF
TRBD1	-	TRBV29-1	TRBJ1-2	TGCAGCGTCATTGGGACAGACCCACCCGGCTACACCTTC	CSVIGTDPPGYTF
TRBD2	-	TRBV11-2	TRBJ2-1	TGTGCCAGCAGCTTAGATCGAGGACTAGCGGCCTACAATGAGCAGTTCTTC	CASSLDRGLAAYNEQFF
-	-	TRBV7-9	TRBJ2-2	TGTGCCAGCAGCTTAGTTGAGGGTTTAACCGGGGAGCTGTTTTTT	CASSLVEGLTGELFF
-	-	TRBV10-2	TRBJ2-7	TGCGCCAGCAGCAGGGACTGGAACTACGAGCAGTACTTC	CASSRDWNYEQYF
-	-	TRBV5-6	TRBJ1-2	TGTGCCAGCAGCCGACGGGGGGGTAGGAGCTATGGCTACACCTTC	CASSRRGGRSYGYTF
-	-	TRBV7-6	TRBJ1-6	TGTGCCAGCAGCTTCGGATCGGGGGTTGTAAATTCACCCCTCCACTTT	CASSFGSGVVNSPLHF
TRBD2	-	TRBV30	TRBJ2-2	TGTGCCTGGAGTGTACTAGCCTGGGAGATAAGCGGGGAGGCCACCGGGGAGCTGTTTTTT	CAWSVLAWEISGEATGELFF
-	-	TRBV5-1	TRBJ2-3	TGCGCCAGCAGCTTGGGGACAGTGGGAGATACGCAGTATTTT	CASSLGTVGDTQYF
TRBD2	-	TRBV4-1	TRBJ2-5	TGCGCCAGCAGTGCTTCCGGGACTAGCGCCTCTCCGGGGGAGACCCAGTACTTC	CASSASGTSASPGETQYF
TRBD1	-	TRBV7-9	TRBJ2-7	TGTGCCAGCAGCGCACCGGGACAGCCACTCTACGAGCAGTACTTC	CASSAPGQPLYEQYF
-	few	TRBV19	TRBJ1-2	TGTGCCAGTAGTATTGAAACGGGCTATGGCTACACCTTC	CASSIETGYGYTF
TRBD2	-	TRBV20-1	TRBJ2-3	TGCAGTGCTCTAGCGGGAGTCAAGTATTTT	CSALAGVKYF
-	-	TRBV7-2	TRBJ2-3	TGTGCCAGCAGCTTAGGTCAAAGCACTCGTACGCAGTATTTT	CASSLGQSTRTQYF
-	-	TRBV7-2	TRBJ2-7	TGTGCCAGCAGCTTAGATAGGCTAGCCTACGAGCAGTACTTC	CASSLDRLAYEQYF
TRBD2	-	TRBV6-6	TRBJ2-1	TGTGCCAGCCTTGGGACTAGCGGGAAGGGAAATGAGCAGTTCTTC	CASLGTSGKGNEQFF
-	-	TRBV16	TRBJ2-2	TGTGCCAGCAGCCAAGGACAGCGCATGAACACCGGGGAGCTGTTTTTT	CASSQGQRMNTGELFF
-	-	TRBV7-9	TRBJ1-2	TGTGCCAGCAGCTTAGGGCAGGCCTTCTATGGCTACACCTTC	CASSLGQAFYGYTF
TRBD2	-	TRBV4-1	TRBJ2-4	TGCGCCAGCAGCCCGCGACTAGCGGGGGAGGGCCTAGCCAAAAACATTCAGTACTTC	CASSPRLAGEGLAKNIQYF
TRBD1	few	TRBV11-2	TRBJ1-2	TGTGCCAGCAGGATAGGGACAGGGGGCGGCTACACCTTC	CASRIGTGGGYTF
-	-	TRBV30	TRBJ1-2	TGTGCCTGGAGTGTACAGGTGGTCCCTGACTATGGCTACACCTTC	CAWSVQVVPDYGYTF
TRBD1	-	TRBV6-5	TRBJ2-5	TGTGCCAGCACTCCTCCAGGGGGCCAGACCCAGTACTTC	CASTPPGGQTQYF
TRBD1	once	TRBV5-6	TRBJ2-1	TGTGCCATCAAAATGCGGACAGGGAACAATGAGCAGTTCTTC	CAIKMRTGNNEQFF
-	-	TRBV19	TRBJ2-3	TGTGCCAGTAGCGTGGCGGTCACAGATACGCAGTATTTT	CASSVAVTDTQYF
-	-	TRBV28	TRBJ1-4	TGTGCCAGCACGGCAGGGTGGGCTAGGAAACTGTTTTTT	CASTAGWARKLFF
-	-	TRBV10-3	TRBJ2-2	TGTGCCATCAGTGACAGGGGCACCGGGGAGCTGTTTTTT	CAISDRGTGELFF
-	-	TRBV14	TRBJ2-1	TGTGCCAGCAGCGGGAGCACGTACAATGAGCAGTTCTTC	CASSGSTYNEQFF
-	-	TRBV30	TRBJ1-1	TGTGCCTGCCCACAACGTACAGGGAGTTATCGAGCTTTCTTT	CACPQRTGSYRAFF
TRBD1	-	TRBV11-2	TRBJ2-1	TGTGCCAGCAGCTTAGAATCTCTATGGGGGACAGGGAGTCATGAGCAGTTCTTC	CASSLESLWGTGSHEQFF
-	once	TRBV14	TRBJ2-1	TGTGCCAGCAGCCGGCGGGCTAGCCTGGGGAGTGAGCAGTTCTTC	CASSRRASLGSEQFF
-	-	TRBV2	TRBJ1-5	TGTGCCAGCAAGGGCAGGGCTCTGGTCGATCTTAATTTT	CASKGRALVDLNF
TRBD1	-	TRBV5-6	TRBJ2-1	TGTGCCAGCAGCTTGGATAAGGGGGCCACCTACAATGAGCAGTTCTTC	CASSLDKGATYNEQFF
-	-	TRBV6-1	TRBJ1-1	TGTGCCAGCAGTGAGGGATCGCAGGGGTTCTCTGAAGCTTTCTTT	CASSEGSQGFSEAFF
TRBD2	-	TRBV7-2	TRBJ2-7	TGTGCCAGCAGCGAGACTAGCGGGGTCCCCTACGAGCAGTACTTC	CASSETSGVPYEQYF
-	few	TRBV10-1	TRBJ2-7	TGCGCCAGCAGTGTGCAGGGGATCAGGGAGCAGTACTTC	CASSVQGIREQYF
-	-	TRBV19	TRBJ2-7	TGTGCCAGTAGCTTGGTCCCGGGGAGCTCCTACGAGCAGTACTTC	CASSLVPGSSYEQYF
TRBD2	-	TRBV5-1	TRBJ2-1	TGCGCCAGCAGCTTATTCGGACTAGCGGGACGAATGAGCTCCTACAATGAGCAGTTCTTC	CASSLFGLAGRMSSYNEQFF
TRBD1	once	TRBV6-1	TRBJ2-5	TGTGCCAGCAGTCGGACAGGGGTGGAGACCCAGTACTTC	CASSRTGVETQYF
-	-	TRBV14	TRBJ1-2	TGTGCCAGCAGCCTCCCGGGGTCCGCCGCTGGCTACACCTTC	CASSLPGSAAGYTF
-	-	TRBV27	TRBJ1-1	TGTGCCAGCAGTTCACAGACAATGAACACTGAAGCTTTCTTT	CASSSQTMNTEAFF
TRBD1	once	TRBV19	TRBJ1-1	TGTGCCAGTAGTTCGATCCCGGGACAGGTTACTGAAGCTTTCTTT	CASSSIPGQVTEAFF
-	-	TRBV21-1	TRBJ2-7	TGTGCCAGCAGCGCCAGTTTACACTACGAGCAGTACTTC	CASSASLHYEQYF
TRBD1	few	TRBV2	TRBJ1-4	TGTGCCAGCATCAATGGCCAAAACAGGGGGCGAGAAAAACTGTTTTTT	CASINGQNRGREKLFF
-	-	TRBV6-1	TRBJ1-2	TGTGCCAGCACGGAACCTGCAGGCTTAACTTTCGGCTACACCTTC	CASTEPAGLTFGYTF